This T cell receptor (beta chain) was profiled in a study of blood T cell repertoires in COVID-19. Study in general: From T cells, B-cell-depleted T cells, or PBMCs came the material, which was cDNA or gDNA.

As handled by the study authors: Estimated nucleated cell counts came from reference gene primer amplification. Method: immunoSEQ multiplex PCR; TCRdb's copy keeps in-frame clones and lacks some. That table furnishes V, J and clone size, whereas the DNA furnished D and trimming. The data hold fewer than 90,000 clones, with around 90% observed a single time. Sequenced sample: peripheral blood. The receptor comes from a male donor with acute or convalescent COVID-19.

The CDR3 loop reads CSASPGSGYTF. In nucleotides, the CDR3 is TGCAGTGCTAGCCCGGGGTCGGGCTACACCTTC. The chain carries TRBV20-1 and TRBJ1-2; no reliable D call. V lost 3 bases and J lost 8, with 10 bases in between. The CDR3 totals 11 residues. Germline V CDR1 and CDR2: DFQATT, SNEGSKA (reference sequence).